This T cell receptor (beta chain) came from a study of blood T cell repertoires in COVID-19. The overall study: Samples of COVID-19 (acute and convalescent) were obtained from the United States, Italy and Spain.

TCRdb keeps only in-frame clones here, not all; method: immunoSEQ multiplex PCR. The sample has approximately 53,000 clones, 85% to 90% seen once; the top ten hold about a quarter. Germline CDR1 reads LGHNA; CDR2 reads YSLEER. V gave up 0 bases and J gave up 2 bases; unmatched junction bases: 5. The CDR3 sequence is 17 residues long. The chain carries TRBV4-3 and TRBJ1-4; TRBD1 matches at 8 bases. This receptor was identified in a human donor in a cohort sampled during active COVID-19. Sequences were obtained from peripheral blood. CDR3 DNA sequence: TGCGCCAGCAGCCAAGATCGGGCAGGGGGCACTAATGAAAAACTGTTTTTT. This encodes CASSQDRAGGTNEKLFF.